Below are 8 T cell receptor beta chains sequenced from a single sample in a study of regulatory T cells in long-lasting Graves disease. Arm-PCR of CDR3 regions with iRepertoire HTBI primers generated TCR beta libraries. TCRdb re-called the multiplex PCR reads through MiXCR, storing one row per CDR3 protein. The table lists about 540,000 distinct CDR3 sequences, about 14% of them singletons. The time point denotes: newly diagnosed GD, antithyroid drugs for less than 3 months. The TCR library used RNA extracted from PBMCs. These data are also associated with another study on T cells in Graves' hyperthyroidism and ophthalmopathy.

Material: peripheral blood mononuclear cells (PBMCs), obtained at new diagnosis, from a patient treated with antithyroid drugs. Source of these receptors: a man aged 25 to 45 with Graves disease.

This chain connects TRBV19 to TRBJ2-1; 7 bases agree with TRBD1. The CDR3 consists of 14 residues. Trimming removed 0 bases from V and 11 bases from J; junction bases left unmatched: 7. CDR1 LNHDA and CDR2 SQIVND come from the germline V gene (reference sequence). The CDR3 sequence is CASSIDPRQGKQFF. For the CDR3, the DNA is TGTGCCAGTAGTATAGATCCTAGACAGGGAAAGCAGTTCTTC.

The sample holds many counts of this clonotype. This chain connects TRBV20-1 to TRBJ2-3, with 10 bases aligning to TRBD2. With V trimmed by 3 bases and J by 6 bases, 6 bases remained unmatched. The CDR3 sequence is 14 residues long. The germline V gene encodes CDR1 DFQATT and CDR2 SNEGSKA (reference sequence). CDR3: CSASELAGWDTQYF. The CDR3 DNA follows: TGCAGTGCTAGTGAACTAGCGGGATGGGATACGCAGTATTTT.

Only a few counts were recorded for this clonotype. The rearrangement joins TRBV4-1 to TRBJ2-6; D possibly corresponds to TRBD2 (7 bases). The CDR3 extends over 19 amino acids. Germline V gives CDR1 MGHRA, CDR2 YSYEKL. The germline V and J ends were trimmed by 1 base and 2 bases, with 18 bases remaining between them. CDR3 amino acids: CASSQVGGSGTTGANVLTF. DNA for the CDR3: TGCGCCAGCAGCCAAGTTGGCGGGAGTGGGACAACTGGGGCCAACGTCCTGACTTTC.

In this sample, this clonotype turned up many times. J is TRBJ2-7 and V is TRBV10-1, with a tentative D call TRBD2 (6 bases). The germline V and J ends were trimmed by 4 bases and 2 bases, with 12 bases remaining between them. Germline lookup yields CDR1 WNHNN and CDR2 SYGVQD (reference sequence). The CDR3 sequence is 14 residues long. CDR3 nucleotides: TGCGCCAGCAGTGTTCAAACGGGGGCCTACGAGCAGTACTTC. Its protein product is CASSVQTGAYEQYF.

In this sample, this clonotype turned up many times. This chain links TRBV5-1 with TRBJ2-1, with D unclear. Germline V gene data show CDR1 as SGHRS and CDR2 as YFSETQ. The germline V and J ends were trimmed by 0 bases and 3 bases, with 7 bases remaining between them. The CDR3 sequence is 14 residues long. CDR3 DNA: TGCGCCAGCAGCTTGGGTGACCGCTACAATGAGCAGTTCTTC. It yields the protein CASSLGDRYNEQFF.

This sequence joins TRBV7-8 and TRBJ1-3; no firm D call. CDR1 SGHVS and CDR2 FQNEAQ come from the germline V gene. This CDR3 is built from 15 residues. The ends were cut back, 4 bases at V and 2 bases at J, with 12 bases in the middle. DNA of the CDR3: TGTGCCAGCAGCTGGATGCTTGCCGCTGGAAACACCATATATTTT. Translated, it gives CASSWMLAAGNTIYF.

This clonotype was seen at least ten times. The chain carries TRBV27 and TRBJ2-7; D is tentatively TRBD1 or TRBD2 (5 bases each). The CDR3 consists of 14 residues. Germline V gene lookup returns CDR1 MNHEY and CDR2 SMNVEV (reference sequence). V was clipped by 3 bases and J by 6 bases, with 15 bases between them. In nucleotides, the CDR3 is TGTGCCAGCAGTTTCTCACCCACAGGAGGCGAGCAGTACTTC. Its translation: CASSFSPTGGEQYF.

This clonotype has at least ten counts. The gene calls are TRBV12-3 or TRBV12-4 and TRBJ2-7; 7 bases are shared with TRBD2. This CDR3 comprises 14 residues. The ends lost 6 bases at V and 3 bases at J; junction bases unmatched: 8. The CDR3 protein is CASSPGTTGYEQYF. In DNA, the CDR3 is TGTGCCAGCAGCCCGGGGACTACAGGCTACGAGCAGTACTTC.